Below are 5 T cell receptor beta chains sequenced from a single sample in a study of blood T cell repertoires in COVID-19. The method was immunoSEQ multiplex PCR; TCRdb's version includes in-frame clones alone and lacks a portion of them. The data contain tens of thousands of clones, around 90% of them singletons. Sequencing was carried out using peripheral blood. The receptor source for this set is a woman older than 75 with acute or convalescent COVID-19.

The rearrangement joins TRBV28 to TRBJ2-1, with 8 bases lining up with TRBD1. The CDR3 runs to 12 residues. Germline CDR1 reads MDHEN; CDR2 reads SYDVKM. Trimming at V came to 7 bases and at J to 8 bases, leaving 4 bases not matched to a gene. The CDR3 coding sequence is TGTGCCAGCATAGGACAGGGCTATGAGCAGTTCTTC. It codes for CASIGQGYEQFF. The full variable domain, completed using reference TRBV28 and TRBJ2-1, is DVKVTQSSRYLVKRTGEKVFLECVQDMDHENMFWYRQDPGLGLRLIYFSYDVKMKEKGDIPEGYSVSREKKERFSLILESASTNQTSMYLCASIGQGYEQFFGPGTRLTVL.

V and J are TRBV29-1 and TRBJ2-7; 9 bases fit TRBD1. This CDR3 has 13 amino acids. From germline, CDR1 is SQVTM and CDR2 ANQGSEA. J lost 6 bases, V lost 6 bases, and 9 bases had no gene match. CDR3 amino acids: CSVLPGQGSEQYF. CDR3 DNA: TGCAGCGTACTACCGGGACAGGGAAGCGAGCAGTACTTC.

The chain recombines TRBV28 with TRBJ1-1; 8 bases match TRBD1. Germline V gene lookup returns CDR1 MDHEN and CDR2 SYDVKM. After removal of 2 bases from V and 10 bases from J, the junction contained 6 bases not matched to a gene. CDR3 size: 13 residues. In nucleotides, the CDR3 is TGTGCCAGCAGTTTACCAGGGGGCAAGCGAGCTTTCTTT. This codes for CASSLPGGKRAFF.

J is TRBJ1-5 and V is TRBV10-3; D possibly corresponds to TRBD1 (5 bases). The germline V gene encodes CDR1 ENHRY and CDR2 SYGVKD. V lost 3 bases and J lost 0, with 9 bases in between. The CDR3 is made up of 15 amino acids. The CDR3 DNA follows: TGTGCCATCAGTGACTCGGGGGGTAGCAATCAGCCCCAGCATTTT. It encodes CAISDSGGSNQPQHF.

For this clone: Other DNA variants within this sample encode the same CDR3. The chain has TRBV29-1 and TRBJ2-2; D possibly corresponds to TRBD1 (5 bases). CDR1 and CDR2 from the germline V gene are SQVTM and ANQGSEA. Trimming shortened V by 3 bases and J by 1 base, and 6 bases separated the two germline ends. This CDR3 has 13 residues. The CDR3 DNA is TGCAGCGTTGATCAGGGGAACACCGGGGAGCTGTTTTTT. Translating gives CSVDQGNTGELFF.